The 10 T cell receptor beta chains below all came from one sample that was sequenced in a study of shared clonotypes between healthy human individuals. The repertoire was sequenced with immunoSEQ multiplex PCR; TCRdb's copy has only in-frame clones and lacks some. The sample includes around 720,000 clones, 73% of them seen just once. Input material: memory CD4+ T cells sorted from blood. The subset here: CD45RA-negative fraction. Receptors were obtained from a woman younger than 45 in good health.

The DNA for the CDR3 is TGTGCCAGCAGCATCAGACTAGCGGGATCCACCGGGGAGCTGTTTTTT. Residues: CASSIRLAGSTGELFF. The rearrangement links TRBV9 to TRBJ2-2, with TRBD2 matching over 11 bases. Germline V lookup: CDR1 SGDLS, CDR2 YYNGEE. Germline trimming cut 4 bases from V and 4 bases from J; bases unmatched to any gene: 6. This CDR3 is built from 16 residues.

The gene calls are TRBV4-1 and TRBJ1-5, with unresolved D. Deletions cut 3 bases from V and 1 base from J, with 7 bases between. The germline gives CDR1 MGHRA, CDR2 YSYEKL. This CDR3 comprises 14 residues. The CDR3 loop is CASSHGRSNQPQHF. CDR3 in DNA: TGCGCCAGCAGCCATGGGAGAAGCAATCAGCCCCAGCATTTT.

This rearrangement joins TRBV28 to TRBJ1-1; a weak D match, TRBD1 (6 bases). The CDR3 extends over 13 amino acids. V lost 4 bases, J lost 5 bases, and 11 bases lay in between. Germline V CDR1 and CDR2: MDHEN, SYDVKM. The CDR3 DNA is TGTGCCAGCAGTTCGGGGGCGCGTACTGAAGCTTTCTTT. It encodes CASSSGARTEAFF.

The chain recombines TRBV21-1 with TRBJ2-2. TRBV21-1 is a documented pseudogene. This CDR3 spans 19 amino acids. CDR3 sequence reads: CASSSKVRDQTNPTGELFF. The CDR3 bases are TGTGCCAGCAGCTCAAAAGTGAGGGACCAAACGAACCCCACCGGGGAGCTGTTTTTT.

This clone was seen just once. The chain has TRBV4-2 and TRBJ1-1, with D perhaps matching TRBD1 (6 bases). This CDR3 comprises 16 residues. Deletions cut 0 bases from V and 0 bases from J, with 11 bases between. Germline values: CDR1 LGHNA, CDR2 YNFKEQ. The CDR3 sequence is CASSQDADSMNTEAFF. The CDR3, as DNA: TGTGCCAGCAGCCAAGATGCGGACAGCATGAACACTGAAGCTTTCTTT.

The genes are TRBV7-9 and TRBJ2-5; 8 bases are shared with TRBD2. Trimming cost V 4 bases and J 4 bases; bases outside gene matches: 8. This CDR3 spans 15 amino acids. Looked up from germline, CDR1 is SEHNR and CDR2 is FQNEAQ (reference sequence). The DNA of the CDR3 is TGTGCCAGCAGCTCATTGGCGGGAGGTCCAGAGACCCAGTACTTC. Amino acids: CASSSLAGGPETQYF.

This rearrangement joins TRBV30 to TRBJ1-4; the D is unclear. The germline gives CDR1 GTSNPN, CDR2 SVGIG (reference sequence). The V gene lost 3 bases and the J gene lost 7 bases, with 15 bases spanning the gap. CDR3 length: 14 residues. DNA of the CDR3: TGTGCCTGGAGGGCCGAGGGTAGGAGTGAAAAACTGTTTTTT. This codes for CAWRAEGRSEKLFF.

This clone was detected only a few times. This chain links TRBV11-1 with TRBJ2-7, with D tentatively TRBD1 (6 bases). V lost 4 bases and J 0 bases, leaving 13 bases between the germline ends. Germline-derived CDR1 and CDR2 are SGHAT and FQDESV (reference sequence). There are 15 residues in the CDR3. The CDR3 here is CASSYRDEPSYEQYF. Written as DNA, the CDR3 is TGTGCCAGCAGCTACAGGGACGAACCCTCCTACGAGCAGTACTTC.

The rearrangement uses TRBV2 and TRBJ2-7; TRBD1 might be the D (6 bases). Trimming took 0 bases from V and 7 from J, leaving 16 bases between them. The CDR3 consists of 15 residues. Germline values: CDR1 SNHLY, CDR2 FYNNEI. The CDR3 region is CASSEAPGASGEQYF. CDR3 DNA: TGTGCCAGCAGTGAAGCGCCAGGGGCATCCGGAGAGCAGTACTTC.

In this sample, this clone turned up once. This chain uses TRBV28 with TRBJ1-3; D perhaps matches TRBD1 (5 bases). V lost 4 bases and J lost 4, with 14 bases in between. The CDR3 loop spans 15 amino acids. Germline loops: CDR1 MDHEN, CDR2 SYDVKM. Written as DNA, the CDR3 is TGTGCCAGCAGTTCGCCGGGGGGGAAGGGAAACACCATATATTTT. It codes for CASSSPGGKGNTIYF.